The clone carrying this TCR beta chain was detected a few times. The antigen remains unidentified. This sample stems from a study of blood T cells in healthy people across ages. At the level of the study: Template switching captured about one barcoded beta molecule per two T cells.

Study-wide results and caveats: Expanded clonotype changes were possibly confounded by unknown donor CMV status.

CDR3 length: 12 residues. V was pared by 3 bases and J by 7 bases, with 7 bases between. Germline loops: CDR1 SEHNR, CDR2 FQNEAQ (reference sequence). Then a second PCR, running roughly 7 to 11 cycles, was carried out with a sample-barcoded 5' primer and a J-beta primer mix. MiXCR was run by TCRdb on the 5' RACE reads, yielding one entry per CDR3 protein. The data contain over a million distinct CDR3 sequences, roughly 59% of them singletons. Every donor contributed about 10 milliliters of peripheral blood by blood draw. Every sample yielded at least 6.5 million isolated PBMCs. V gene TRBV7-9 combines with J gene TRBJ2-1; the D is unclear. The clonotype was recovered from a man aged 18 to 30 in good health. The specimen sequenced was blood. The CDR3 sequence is CASSFLANEQFF. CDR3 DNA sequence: TGTGCCAGCAGCTTTTTGGCTAATGAGCAGTTCTTC.